Presented here are 2 T cell receptor beta chains from one specimen sequenced in a study of T cell responses to AZD1222 COVID-19 vaccine. TCRdb's table, derived via immunoSEQ multiplex PCR, lists solely in-frame clones and lacks some. The sample comprises about 100,000 clones, about 93% of which are singletons, and about 1.5% rests with the top ten. The source was peripheral blood, collected on day 0 of AZD1222 vaccination. Receptor source: an adult in good health.

The V gene is TRBV10-2, the J gene TRBJ2-1; D unclear. From germline, CDR1 is WSHSY and CDR2 SAAADI. Trimming took 1 base from V and 5 from J, leaving 12 bases between them. The CDR3 contains 15 residues. The CDR3 DNA follows: TGCGCCAGCAGTGAGTGGCGAAATTCCGACAATGAGCAGTTCTTC. This gives the protein CASSEWRNSDNEQFF.

The chain carries TRBV28 and TRBJ2-5; 10 positions match TRBD1. Germline trimming cut 8 bases from V and 1 base from J; bases unmatched to any gene: 7. Germline V gene lookup returns CDR1 MDHEN and CDR2 SYDVKM. The CDR3 covers 15 residues. In DNA form, the CDR3 reads TGTGCCAGCTTAGCCCGGACAGGGGGCCAAGAGACCCAGTACTTC. It codes for CASLARTGGQETQYF.